The clone carrying this T cell receptor beta chain has ten or more counts. The antigen is unknown. The entry originates in a study of T-cell reconstitution after alpha-beta-depleted transplantation in children. Study-wide results and caveats: Diversity and T-cell counts at one year after transplant derived mostly from new T cells. Some patients' high day-60 TCRbeta diversity was attributed to recipient cells surviving conditioning.

It was with unique molecular identifiers that the TCRbeta library was prepared. TCRdb reprocessed the PCR reads via MiXCR and lists one record per CDR3 protein. The table lists about 200,000 distinct CDR3 sequences, approximately 6.9% of them singletons. Trimming left V 6 bases short and J 1 base short, with 22 bases between. CDR3 size: 18 residues. Germline-derived CDR1 and CDR2 are MDHEN and SYDVKM. The sequence came from a boy aged 2 to 10 with acute lymphoblastic leukemia, due to receive a stem cell transplant. The V gene is TRBV28, the J gene TRBJ1-3, with TRBD1 as a possible D gene (5 bases). Sample: PBMCs, taken before TCRalphabeta/CD19-depleted stem cell transplant. The CDR3 sequence is CASSNGYGGIGSGNTIYF. For the CDR3, the DNA is TGTGCCAGCAGCAATGGGTATGGGGGAATCGGATCTGGAAACACCATATATTTT.